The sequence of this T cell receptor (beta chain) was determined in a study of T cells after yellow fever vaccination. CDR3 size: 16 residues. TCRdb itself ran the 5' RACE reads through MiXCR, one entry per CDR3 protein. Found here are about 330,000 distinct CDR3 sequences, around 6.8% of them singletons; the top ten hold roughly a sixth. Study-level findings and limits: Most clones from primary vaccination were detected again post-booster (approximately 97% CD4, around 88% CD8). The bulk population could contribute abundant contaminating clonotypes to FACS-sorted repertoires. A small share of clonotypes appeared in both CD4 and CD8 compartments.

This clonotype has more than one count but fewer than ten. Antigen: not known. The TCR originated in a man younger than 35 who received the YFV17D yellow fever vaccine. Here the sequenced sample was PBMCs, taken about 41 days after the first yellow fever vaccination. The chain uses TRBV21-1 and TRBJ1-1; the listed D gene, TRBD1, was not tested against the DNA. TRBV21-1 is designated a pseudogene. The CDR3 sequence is CASSKALDSLNTEAFF. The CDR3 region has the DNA TGTGCCAGCAGCAAGGCGTTAGACAGCTTGAACACTGAAGCTTTCTTT.